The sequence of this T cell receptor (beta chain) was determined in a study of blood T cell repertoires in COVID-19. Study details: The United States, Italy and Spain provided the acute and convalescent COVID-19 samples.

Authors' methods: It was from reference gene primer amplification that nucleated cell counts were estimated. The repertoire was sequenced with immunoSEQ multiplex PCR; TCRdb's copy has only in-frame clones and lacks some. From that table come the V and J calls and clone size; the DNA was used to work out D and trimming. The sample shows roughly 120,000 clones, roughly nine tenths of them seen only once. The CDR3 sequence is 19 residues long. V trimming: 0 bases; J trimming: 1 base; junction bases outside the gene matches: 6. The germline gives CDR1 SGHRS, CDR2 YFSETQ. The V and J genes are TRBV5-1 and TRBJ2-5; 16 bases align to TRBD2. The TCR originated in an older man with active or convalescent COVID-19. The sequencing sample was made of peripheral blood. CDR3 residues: CASSLARGLAGGPQETQYF. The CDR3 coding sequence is TGCGCCAGCAGCTTGGCCCGGGGACTAGCGGGAGGGCCCCAAGAGACCCAGTACTTC.